The entry that follows covers one T cell receptor beta chain sequence. Its antigen remains unknown. Here immunoSEQ multiplex PCR was the method, and the copy in TCRdb shows in-frame clones only, minus some. The data contain roughly 60,000 clones, 92% of them seen just once; the ten biggest clones take up over 1%. Trimming took 1 base from V and 1 from J; bases not matched to a gene: 6. The CDR3 has 16 amino acids. Germline V gives CDR1 MGHRA, CDR2 YSYEKL. The sample is drawn from a study of cytomegalovirus exposure and HLA in healthy donors. General study points: Reports indicated that the classifier achieved high specificity and sensitivity in diagnosing cytomegalovirus status.

The receptor was isolated from a woman under 30 in good health and CMV-seronegative. Sequences were obtained from PBMCs. J is TRBJ2-7 and V is TRBV4-1; 8 bases agree with TRBD2. The CDR3 reads CASSQVGAGESYEQYF. CDR3 sequence (DNA): TGCGCCAGCAGCCAAGTGGGAGCGGGAGAATCCTACGAGCAGTACTTC.